The 8 T cell receptor beta chains reported below all come from one sample, sequenced in a study of T cells after yellow fever vaccination. TCRdb re-analysed the 5' RACE reads in MiXCR, keeping a single row per CDR3 protein. This table has around 260,000 distinct CDR3 sequences, around 5.2% appearing once. This specimen consisted of CD4+ T cells sorted from PBMCs, obtained on the day of the yellow fever booster vaccination. These receptors were taken from a man between 18 and 35 years old who received the YFV17D yellow fever vaccine.

V and J are TRBV18 and TRBJ2-2, with a weak D call TRBD1 (6 bases). Germline CDR1 and CDR2: KGHSH and LQKENI. This CDR3 has 16 residues. Trimming stripped 3 bases from V and 1 base from J, with 12 bases between. The CDR3 DNA sequence: TGTGCCAGCTCACCGATGGGACAAATGAACACCGGGGAGCTGTTTTTT. Translation: CASSPMGQMNTGELFF.

The sample holds many counts of this clonotype. The chain joins TRBV7-9 to TRBJ1-3; D call uncertain. The germline V gene has CDR1 SEHNR and CDR2 FQNEAQ (reference sequence). Trimming removed 5 bases from V and 4 bases from J, with 6 bases in between. The CDR3 consists of 12 residues. The CDR3 nucleotides are TGTGCCAGCAGCCAGACAGGAAACACCATATATTTT. Translated, it gives CASSQTGNTIYF.

This rearrangement joins TRBV12-3 or TRBV12-4 to TRBJ1-5, with unresolved D. This CDR3 comprises 13 residues. Trimming stripped 1 base from V and 8 bases from J, with 9 bases between. The CDR3 is CASSLGRLEPQHF. The CDR3 region has the DNA TGTGCCAGCAGTTTAGGGCGGTTGGAGCCCCAGCATTTT.

The chain combines TRBV4-2 with TRBJ1-2, with a weak D call TRBD1 (5 bases). The V gene's germline CDR1 is LGHNA and CDR2 YNFKEQ. The CDR3 is 11 amino acids. V was cut by 2 bases and J by 7 bases, with 5 bases left in between. CDR3 DNA: TGTGCCAGCAGCCAACAGGGTGGCTACACCTTC. Translation gives CASSQQGGYTF.

This clonotype showed up many times. V gene TRBV28 combines with J gene TRBJ2-3; TRBD1 matches 7 bases. In germline, CDR1 is MDHEN, CDR2 SYDVKM. Trimming at V came to 2 bases and at J to 6 bases, leaving 5 bases not matched to a gene. The CDR3 is 14 amino acids. Written as DNA, the CDR3 is TGTGCCAGCAGTTTACACAGGGGATTGGATACGCAGTATTTT. Translating gives CASSLHRGLDTQYF.

The chain recombines TRBV27 with TRBJ2-7; maybe TRBD2 (7 bases). There are 14 residues in the CDR3. Germline V gene lookup returns CDR1 MNHEY and CDR2 SMNVEV (reference sequence). V was cut by 8 bases and J by 5 bases, with 19 bases left in between. The CDR3 loop reads CASSGVRGAHEQYF. The DNA of the CDR3 is TGTGCCAGCTCCGGGGTTCGGGGGGCACACGAGCAGTACTTC.

The rearrangement joins TRBV7-2 to TRBJ2-7; no firm D call. The CDR3 runs 14 residues. V lost 1 base and J lost 3, with 10 bases in between. From germline, CDR1 is SGHTA and CDR2 FQGNSA. The CDR3 region is CASSLGPGRYEQYV. In DNA form, the CDR3 reads TGTGCCAGCAGCTTAGGTCCGGGCCGCTACGAGCAGTACGTC.

This clonotype was detected once. The V and J genes are TRBV19 and TRBJ1-5; 8 bases fit TRBD1. The CDR3 totals 17 residues. Germline loops: CDR1 LNHDA, CDR2 SQIVND (reference sequence). The J segment lost 2 bases and the V segment lost 5 bases, leaving 11 bases of the junction unmatched. The CDR3 loop reads CASSAGAGGAGNQPQHF. CDR3 DNA sequence: TGTGCCAGTAGTGCAGGGGCAGGGGGCGCCGGCAATCAGCCCCAGCATTTT.